What follows is one T cell receptor (beta chain) and its context. No antigen is known for it. The table came from immunoSEQ multiplex PCR; TCRdb's copy has only in-frame clones and leaves some out. The table has tens of thousands of clones, 65% to 90% seen once. This record comes from a study of OX40 agonist ivuxolimab in advanced cancers. On the study more broadly: Allowance was made for prior anti-PD-1, anti-PD-L1 or anti-CTLA-4 therapy, and around 44% had some.

V shed 5 bases and J shed 0 bases, with 7 bases lying between them. The CDR3 is 13 residues long. In germline, CDR1 is SGHTA, CDR2 FQGNSA. General study points: Dosing at 0.1 to 3.0 mg/kg was accompanied by clonal expansion of CD4+ and CD8+ blood T cells by week 6. Expansion of clones was among the lowest in partial responders at 0.1-3.0 mg/kg.

This rearrangement joins TRBV7-2 to TRBJ1-2; D might be TRBD1 (5 bases). The specimen was CD4+ or CD8+ T cells sorted from blood, collected in a trial of the OX40 agonist ivuxolimab. The sequence came from an adult with an advanced solid tumor such as melanoma, head and neck, liver or kidney cancer. CDR3 sequence: CASSPTANYGYTF. DNA of the CDR3: TGTGCCAGCAGCCCGACAGCTAACTATGGCTACACCTTC. Complete variable domain (other parts from reference TRBV7-2 and TRBJ1-2): GAGVSQSPSNKVTEKGKDVELRCDPISGHTALYWYRQSLGQGLEFLIYFQGNSAPDKSGLPSDRFSAERTGGSVSTLTIQRTQQEDSAVYLCASSPTANYGYTFGSGTRLTVV.